The source of this TCR beta chain is a study of technical replicates of blood from a handful of donors. Using immunoSEQ multiplex PCR, the repertoire was profiled, and TCRdb retains in-frame clones only, with some absent. This sample has 70,000 to 85,000 clones, with 97% found just once. V was clipped by 3 bases and J by 6 bases; unmatched bases: 14. Germline-derived CDR1 and CDR2 are LNHNV and YYDKDF (reference sequence). The CDR3 covers 19 residues. This clone is a singleton in its sample. This chain connects TRBV15 to TRBJ2-3; 14 bases are a match to TRBD2. Sequencing was carried out using T cells isolated from PBMCs. The clonotype was recovered from a human donor in good health. CDR3 sequence (DNA): TGTGCCACCAGCAGGACGACTAGCGGGGGGGTTTACGTCGGGGATACGCAGTATTTT. Translating gives CATSRTTSGGVYVGDTQYF.